This TCR beta chain is drawn from a study of CD8 T cells in Susac syndrome. Sequencing targeted TCR beta in blood CD8+ and CD4+ T cells. Controls matched for age and sex were healthy donors. Negative isolation yielded the CD8+ and CD4+ T cells, while FACS enriched the TEMRA cells. After extraction with the RNeasy kit, 0.5 to 1 ug of the RNA was reverse transcribed using random hexamers. TCRdb re-called the immunoSEQ multiplex PCR reads with MiXCR, one entry per CDR3 protein. This table has 45,000 or so distinct CDR3 sequences, approximately 93% appearing once. The CDR3 consists of 15 residues. The trim removed 4 bases at V and 12 bases at J, leaving 15 bases unmatched.

The rearrangement uses TRBV12-3 or TRBV12-4 and TRBJ2-7, with TRBD1 matching over 10 bases. Sequencing was carried out using CD8+ T cells from PBMCs. This TCR was sampled from a human donor in good health. The CDR3 loop reads CASSSSRTGGFPLYF. The CDR3 bases are TGTGCCAGCAGTTCTTCCAGGACAGGGGGGTTTCCGTTGTACTTC.